This TCR beta chain was sequenced for a study of CD8 T cells in Susac syndrome. The RNA input was roughly 0.45 to 1 ug, and it was reverse transcribed with random hexamers. The immunoSEQ assay covered 54 Vbeta and 13 Jbeta segments for CDR3. TCRdb recomputed calls from the immunoSEQ multiplex PCR reads with MiXCR, one row per CDR3 protein. The sample contains over 150,000 distinct CDR3 sequences, 90% to 95% of which appear only once. Trimming removed 2 bases at V and 2 bases at J, with 9 bases between. Germline V CDR1 and CDR2: SEHNR, FQNEAQ (reference sequence). The CDR3 runs to 14 residues. The sample consisted of CD4+ T cells from PBMCs. The V and J genes are TRBV7-9 and TRBJ1-1; D is ambiguous. The receptor was isolated from a human donor with multiple sclerosis. The CDR3 spells CASSLKSPNTEAFF. The CDR3 DNA reads TGTGCCAGCAGCTTAAAATCACCAAACACTGAAGCTTTCTTT. The variable domain in full, with the rest retrieved from reference TRBV7-9 and TRBJ1-1, is DTGVSQNPRHKITKRGQNVTFRCDPISEHNRLYWYRQTLGQGPEFLTYFQNEAQLEKSRLLSDRFSAERPKGSFSTLEIQRTEQGDSAMYLCASSLKSPNTEAFFGQGTRLTVV.